The 4 T cell receptor beta chains presented below share a single source sample, sequenced in a study of T cell responses to AZD1222 COVID-19 vaccine. Repertoires were generated with immunoSEQ multiplex PCR, while TCRdb's copy carries only in-frame clones and drops some. The sample yields over 110,000 clones, 80% to 90% seen once. The source material was peripheral blood, sampled on day 0 of AZD1222 vaccination. The source of these receptors is an adult in good health.

The chain joins TRBV3-1 (or the pseudogene TRBV3-2) to TRBJ1-3; 8 nucleotides align to TRBD1. This CDR3 has 17 residues. Losses at the gene ends were 6 bases for V and 2 bases for J; bases not matched to a gene: 12. The germline V gene encodes CDR1 LGHDT and CDR2 YNNKEL (reference sequence). The CDR3 bases are TGTGCCAGCAGTCTCTTATCCCGGACAGGGCCTGGAAACACCATATATTTT. This codes for CASSLLSRTGPGNTIYF.

The gene calls are TRBV11-1 and TRBJ2-3, with unresolved D. CDR1 is SGHAT, CDR2 FQDESV, per germline (reference sequence). V lost 6 bases and J 4 bases, leaving 11 bases between the germline ends. This CDR3 comprises 13 residues. This CDR3 reads CASSEQRADTQYF. The DNA for the CDR3 is TGTGCCAGCAGTGAACAGAGAGCAGATACGCAGTATTTT.

This chain connects TRBV9 to TRBJ1-2; 7 bases match TRBD1. The CDR3 length is 16 residues. Germline values: CDR1 SGDLS, CDR2 YYNGEE. The V segment lost 4 bases and the J segment 8 bases; nucleotides outside the gene matches: 17. This chain's CDR3 is CASSPTPDPRGGGYTF. CDR3 DNA sequence: TGTGCCAGCAGCCCAACACCCGACCCCAGGGGGGGAGGCTACACCTTC.

Turning to this clone: Different DNA sequences within this sample yield the same CDR3. The chain uses TRBV12-3 or TRBV12-4 and TRBJ1-1; D gene ambiguous. The CDR3 has 13 residues. Trimming pared 3 bases from V and 0 bases from J, leaving 5 bases between. The chain's CDR3 is CASSFSLNTEAFF. For the CDR3, the DNA is TGTGCCAGCAGTTTTTCTCTGAACACTGAAGCTTTCTTT.